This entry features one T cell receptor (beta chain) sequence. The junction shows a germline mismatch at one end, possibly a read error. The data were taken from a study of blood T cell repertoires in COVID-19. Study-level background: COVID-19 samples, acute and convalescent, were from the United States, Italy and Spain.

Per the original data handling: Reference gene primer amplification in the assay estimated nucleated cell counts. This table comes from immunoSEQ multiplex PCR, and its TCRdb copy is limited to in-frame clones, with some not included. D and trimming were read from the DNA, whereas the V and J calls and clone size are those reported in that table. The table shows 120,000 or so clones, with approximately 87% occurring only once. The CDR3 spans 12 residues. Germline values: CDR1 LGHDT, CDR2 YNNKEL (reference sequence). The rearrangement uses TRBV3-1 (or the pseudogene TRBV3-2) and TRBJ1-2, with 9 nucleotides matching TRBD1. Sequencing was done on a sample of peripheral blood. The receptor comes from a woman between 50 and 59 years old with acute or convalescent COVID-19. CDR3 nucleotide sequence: TGTGCCAGCAGCCAAGAGGACAGGGGACAAATCTTC. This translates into CASSQEDRGQIF.